This entry lists 21 T cell receptor beta chains sequenced from one sample in a study of blood T cells in healthy people across ages (dated by TCRdb to between 2014 and 2017). Preparation of the library involved 5' RACE. Sequencing took place on an Illumina HiSeq 2500. A second PCR of 7 to 11 cycles was run with a J-beta primer mix and a sample-barcoded 5' primer. Using fastp at Q25 and MiXCR, TCRdb reprocessed the public reads and kept productive beta chains. Records with the same CDR3 protein are collapsed into one entry carrying the most frequent genes and DNA. The sample table shows over a million distinct CDR3 sequences, and about 43% are seen once. The ten largest clones represent 7.9% of the sample. The source material was blood. The receptors were sampled from a woman under 30 in good health.

The rearrangement links TRBV3-1 to TRBJ2-5, with 12 positions matching TRBD2. The CDR3 has 16 amino acids. Germline V gives CDR1 LGHDT, CDR2 YNNKEL (reference sequence). V shed 3 bases and J 2 bases; nucleotides not matched to a gene: 4. The CDR3 bases are TGTGCCAGCAGCCACGCACTAGCGGGGGGACAAGAGACCCAGTACTTC. It specifies CASSHALAGGQETQYF.

The J gene is TRBJ2-3, the V gene TRBV3-1; possibly TRBD1 or TRBD2 for D (6 bases each). Trimming pared 8 bases from V and 1 base from J, leaving 16 bases between. CDR1 and CDR2 from the germline V gene are LGHDT and YNNKEL (reference sequence). CDR3 length equals 15 residues. This CDR3 reads CASGSGGLGTDTQYF. The CDR3 DNA is TGTGCCAGCGGGTCTGGGGGGCTGGGCACAGATACGCAGTATTTT.

The V and J genes are TRBV13 and TRBJ2-5, with 7 bases matching TRBD2. In germline, CDR1 is PRHDT, CDR2 FYEKMQ (reference sequence). The length of the CDR3 is 16 residues. The V and J ends lost 1 base and 0 bases, in that order; junction bases with no gene match: 5. This CDR3 reads CASSLAGGPYQETQYF. CDR3 coding DNA: TGTGCCAGCAGCTTAGCGGGGGGACCGTACCAAGAGACCCAGTACTTC.

The chain carries TRBV9 and TRBJ1-4; TRBD1 matches 10 bases. The CDR3 has 16 amino acids. Germline CDR1 SGDLS, CDR2 YYNGEE. With 4 bases clipped from V and 4 bases from J, the junction kept 7 bases outside the gene matches. CDR3 nucleotide sequence: TGTGCCAGCAGCCCCCGACAGGGGGCAAGTAATGAAAAACTGTTTTTT. Translated: CASSPRQGASNEKLFF.

This clonotype was counted only a few times. The rearrangement joins TRBV18 to TRBJ2-3, with D tentatively TRBD2 (5 bases). V was trimmed by 3 bases and J by 3 bases, leaving 13 bases between them. This CDR3 is built from 15 residues. Germline V lookup: CDR1 KGHSH, CDR2 LQKENI. The CDR3 loop reads CASSPLGSQTDTQYF. The CDR3 DNA follows: TGTGCCAGCTCACCCCTAGGGAGCCAGACAGATACGCAGTATTTT.

This clonotype showed up just a few times. The V and J genes are TRBV2 and TRBJ2-1; 10 bases match TRBD2. The V gene end was trimmed by 10 bases and the J gene end by 10 bases; junction bases not matched to a gene: 10. Germline CDR1 is SNHLY and CDR2 is FYNNEI. This CDR3 is 13 amino acids long. CDR3 sequence: CATRSGGAGEQFF. As DNA, the CDR3 is TGTGCCACTCGGAGCGGGGGGGCTGGAGAGCAGTTCTTC.

The V and J genes are TRBV4-1 and TRBJ2-5; D is perhaps TRBD2 (5 bases). Trimming left V 0 bases short and J 11 bases short, with 19 bases between. CDR1 MGHRA and CDR2 YSYEKL come from the germline V gene. The CDR3 covers 15 residues. CDR3: CASSQDLRATHEQYF. The CDR3 nucleotides are TGCGCCAGCAGCCAAGATTTGAGGGCCACCCATGAGCAGTACTTC.

V is TRBV7-9 and J is TRBJ2-7; tentatively, D is TRBD1 or TRBD2 (5 bases each). Trimming left V 1 base short and J 5 bases short, with 18 bases between. Germline values: CDR1 SEHNR, CDR2 FQNEAQ (reference sequence). This CDR3 has 16 amino acids. CDR3 DNA sequence: TGTGCCAGCAGCTTAGTTGTTTGGGACGGAACCGACGAGCAGTACTTC. Translated: CASSLVVWDGTDEQYF.

This chain connects TRBV12-3 or TRBV12-4 to TRBJ2-1; TRBD2 aligns across 8 bases. The tail of the sequence fits TRBJ2-7 better, so the J call may be wrong. The CDR3 loop spans 15 amino acids. CDR3 residues: CASSPRGAGYNEQYF. In DNA, the CDR3 is TGTGCCAGCAGCCCGCGGGGGGCTGGCTACAATGAGCAGTACTTC.

This clonotype was detected a few times. The chain has TRBV2 and TRBJ2-3; TRBD1 might be the D (6 bases). With 6 bases removed from V and 3 bases from J, the gap between germline ends came to 22 bases. This CDR3 comprises 17 residues. Germline V gene sequence: CDR1 SNHLY, CDR2 FYNNEI. Here the CDR3 DNA reads TGTGCCAGCAGGGGGTCTTGGAACCGGGACAAGACAGATACGCAGTATTTT. Its protein product is CASRGSWNRDKTDTQYF.

V gene TRBV7-3 combines with J gene TRBJ2-5; either TRBD1 or TRBD2 may supply D (7 bases each). Germline lookup yields CDR1 SGHTA and CDR2 FQGTGA. This CDR3 is 15 amino acids long. The V and J ends lost 2 bases and 2 bases respectively, with 12 bases between them. The CDR3 DNA reads TGTGCCAGCAGCTTACAGGGGGGGTTACAAGAGACCCAGTACTTC. Translated: CASSLQGGLQETQYF.

This clonotype was seen a handful of times. V usage is TRBV5-1 and J usage is TRBJ2-5; D is perhaps TRBD2 (8 bases). The CDR3 runs to 18 residues. Trimming removed 6 bases at V and 3 bases at J, with 27 bases between. Germline CDR1 reads SGHRS; CDR2 reads YFSETQ. CDR3 residues: CASTGGRGAALYEETQYF. The CDR3 DNA is TGCGCCAGCACAGGGGGGCGGGGGGCGGCCCTCTACGAAGAGACCCAGTACTTC.

V is TRBV7-2 and J is TRBJ2-1; 7 positions agree with TRBD1. In germline, CDR1 is SGHTA, CDR2 FQGNSA. Trimming took 3 bases from V and 5 from J; bases not matched to a gene: 4. The CDR3 has 14 residues. In DNA, the CDR3 is TGTGCCAGCAGCTTGGATACAGGGGACAATGAGCAGTTCTTC. This sequence encodes CASSLDTGDNEQFF.

The V gene is TRBV20-1, the J gene TRBJ2-4; D gene unclear. The J call is uncertain, as TRBJ2-5 better fits the DNA end. Germline V gene data show CDR1 as DFQATT and CDR2 as SNEGSKA (reference sequence). There are 16 residues in the CDR3. The CDR3 spells CSARAPHMESQETQYF. DNA for the CDR3: TGCAGTGCTAGGGCCCCTCATATGGAGAGCCAAGAGACCCAGTACTTC.

This clonotype was counted a few times. This chain connects TRBV9 to TRBJ1-1; 7 bases map to TRBD1. The CDR3 covers 13 residues. The trim removed 5 bases at V and 8 bases at J, leaving 9 bases unmatched. Germline V CDR1 and CDR2: SGDLS, YYNGEE. The CDR3 is CASSIQGGKEAFF. The CDR3 DNA follows: TGTGCCAGCAGTATTCAGGGGGGGAAGGAAGCTTTCTTT. Full variable domain (remainder filled in from reference TRBV9 and TRBJ1-1): DSGVTQTPKHLITATGQRVTLRCSPRSGDLSVYWYQQSLDQGLQFLIQYYNGEERAKGNILERFSAQQFPDLHSELNLSSLELGDSALYFCASSIQGGKEAFFGQGTRLTVV.

This clonotype occurred a few times. V usage is TRBV7-8 and J usage is TRBJ2-3, with D perhaps being TRBD1 or TRBD2 (5 bases each). The germline gives CDR1 SGHVS, CDR2 FQNEAQ. Trimming took off 6 bases at V and 6 bases at J, with 22 bases between the two ends. The CDR3 runs to 16 residues. The CDR3 DNA reads TGTGCCAGCAGAAGTACAGTAGCACAAGGGGAGGATACGCAGTATTTT. It yields the protein CASRSTVAQGEDTQYF. Together with reference TRBV7-8 and TRBJ2-3, the CDR3 gives the full variable domain: GAGVSQSPRYKVAKRGQDVALRCDPISGHVSLFWYQQALGQGPEFLTYFQNEAQLDKSGLPSDRFFAERPEGSVSTLKIQRTQQEDSAVYLCASRSTVAQGEDTQYFGPGTRLTVL.

This clonotype occurred a few times. The J gene is TRBJ2-7, the V gene TRBV10-3; 12 nucleotides align to TRBD2. The germline gives CDR1 ENHRY, CDR2 SYGVKD. V gave up 4 bases and J gave up 7 bases; unmatched junction bases: 11. The CDR3 covers 16 residues. Here the CDR3 reads CAISVGSSGGAGEQYF. The CDR3 DNA reads as TGTGCCATCAGTGTAGGGTCTAGCGGGGGGGCCGGTGAGCAGTACTTC.

CDR3 coding DNA: TGCGCCAGCAGACGGACAGGGGGTATAACTGGGGCCAACGTCCTGACTTTC. This codes for CASRRTGGITGANVLTF. The chain carries TRBV5-1 and TRBJ2-6, with 10 bases lining up with TRBD1. V lost 5 bases and J lost 2; bases outside the gene matches: 7. The CDR3 has 17 residues. The germline CDR1 and CDR2 sequences are SGHRS and YFSETQ. The full variable domain, completed using reference TRBV5-1 and TRBJ2-6, is KAGVTQTPRYLIKTRGQQVTLSCSPISGHRSVSWYQQTPGQGLQFLFEYFSETQRNKGNFPGRFSGRQFSNSRSEMNVSTLELGDSALYLCASRRTGGITGANVLTFGAGSRLTVL.

This chain connects TRBV5-1 to TRBJ1-4; perhaps TRBD1 as D (5 bases). There are 18 residues in the CDR3. From germline, CDR1 is SGHRS and CDR2 YFSETQ. V lost 5 bases and J 7 bases, leaving 27 bases between the germline ends. CDR3 protein: CASRSLPDGGAVSEKLFF. For the CDR3, the DNA is TGCGCCAGCAGATCACTTCCGGATGGTGGGGCAGTGAGTGAAAAACTGTTTTTT.

In DNA form, the CDR3 reads TGTGCCTGGGGAGACAGGCCCTCTAATCAGCCCCAGCATTTT. Amino acids: CAWGDRPSNQPQHF. V gene TRBV30 combines with J gene TRBJ1-5; a possible D gene is TRBD1 (6 bases). Germline loops: CDR1 GTSNPN, CDR2 SVGIG (reference sequence). Trimming shortened V by 5 bases and J by 4 bases, and 15 bases separated the two germline ends. CDR3 length: 14 amino acids.

The V and J genes are TRBV5-1 and TRBJ2-5; weak D call: TRBD1 (5 bases). The DNA end lines up better with TRBJ2-7; the J call may be wrong. The CDR3 totals 13 residues. Germline CDR1 SGHRS, CDR2 YFSETQ. The CDR3 loop is CASSTDIRYEQYF. CDR3 DNA: TGCGCCAGCAGCACGGACATCAGATACGAGCAGTACTTC.